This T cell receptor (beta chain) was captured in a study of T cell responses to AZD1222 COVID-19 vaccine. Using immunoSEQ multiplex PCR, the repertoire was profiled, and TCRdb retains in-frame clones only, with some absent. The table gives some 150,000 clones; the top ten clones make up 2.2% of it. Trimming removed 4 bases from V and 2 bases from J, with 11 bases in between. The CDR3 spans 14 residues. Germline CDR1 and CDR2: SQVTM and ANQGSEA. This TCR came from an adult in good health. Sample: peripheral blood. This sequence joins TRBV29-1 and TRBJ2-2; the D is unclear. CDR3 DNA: TGCAGCGTTGGTCACAACGCAAACACCGGGGAGCTGTTTTTT. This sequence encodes CSVGHNANTGELFF.